These 20 T cell receptor beta chains originate from one sample sequenced in a study of blood T cells in healthy people across ages (dated by TCRdb to between 2014 and 2017). To prepare the library, 5' RACE was applied. TCRdb records Illumina HiSeq 2500 as the sequencer. A second PCR of roughly 7 to 11 cycles was performed with a sample-barcoded 5' primer and a J-beta primer mix. The public reads were reprocessed in TCRdb via fastp at Q25 and MiXCR, keeping in-frame beta chains. Rows matching on CDR3 protein sequence are summarized as one entry with the most common DNA and genes. The sample has around 1,000,000 distinct CDR3 sequences on record, 20% to 25% of them singletons. 0.65% to 0.95% of the sample rests with the top ten. Separately, the same data were catalogued under a study of T cells of mothers and their children.

Source material: blood. All receptors derive from a girl between 2 and 10 years old in good health.

The chain carries TRBV12-3 or TRBV12-4 and TRBJ1-2, with 10 bases that match TRBD1. The CDR3 is made up of 16 amino acids. With 4 bases clipped from V and 1 base from J, the junction kept 6 bases outside the gene matches. The CDR3 coding sequence is TGTGCCAGCAGTTCCGGGACAGGGGTGGTTAACTATGGCTACACCTTC. Amino acid sequence: CASSSGTGVVNYGYTF.

CDR3 DNA sequence: TGTGCCAGCAGGCTATCGGACAGCTACGAGCAGTACTTC. Its protein is CASRLSDSYEQYF. The chain joins TRBV11-2 to TRBJ2-7; D is possibly TRBD1 (6 bases). The length of the CDR3 is 13 residues. The V and J ends lost 6 bases and 3 bases respectively, with 12 bases between them. Germline assignment: CDR1 SGHAT and CDR2 FQNNGV.

The rearrangement links TRBV5-1 to TRBJ1-6; 9 nucleotides align to TRBD1. The J segment lost 12 bases and the V segment lost 4 bases, leaving 8 bases of the junction unmatched. This CDR3 comprises 14 residues. CDR1 SGHRS and CDR2 YFSETQ come from the germline V gene. This chain's CDR3 is CASSGRDREGPLHF. In nucleotides, the CDR3 is TGCGCCAGCAGCGGCAGGGACAGGGAAGGACCCCTCCACTTT.

The chain recombines TRBV7-3 with TRBJ2-3, with D tentatively TRBD2 (6 bases). CDR1 is SGHTA, CDR2 FQGTGA, per germline. The CDR3 sequence is 17 residues long. The germline V and J ends were trimmed by 5 bases and 1 base, with 19 bases remaining between them. The CDR3 DNA reads TGTGCCAGCAGCAGACGTCCGGGACTTGCAGGCACAGATACGCAGTATTTT. It yields the protein CASSRRPGLAGTDTQYF. Supplemented by reference TRBV7-3 and TRBJ2-3, the full variable domain reads GAGVSQTPSNKVTEKGKYVELRCDPISGHTALYWYRQSLGQGPEFLIYFQGTGAADDSGLPNDRFFAVRPEGSVSTLKIQRTERGDSAVYLCASSRRPGLAGTDTQYFGPGTRLTVL.

This chain joins TRBV12-3 or TRBV12-4 and TRBJ2-1; 8 bases are a match to TRBD1. The CDR3 is made up of 12 amino acids. V trimming: 8 bases; J trimming: 15 bases; junction bases outside the gene matches: 12. CDR3 in DNA: TGTGCCAGCGGACCGGGACAGGTAACCCGGTTCTTC. Amino acid sequence: CASGPGQVTRFF.

This chain connects TRBV7-3 to TRBJ1-1; D not resolved. Trimming took 2 bases from V and 5 from J, leaving 9 bases between them. The CDR3 covers 13 residues. In germline, CDR1 is SGHTA, CDR2 FQGTGA. The DNA for the CDR3 is TGTGCCAGCAGCTTACTGGGAGATACTGAAGCTTTCTTT. This encodes CASSLLGDTEAFF.

This clonotype was seen repeatedly, ten times or more. This chain uses TRBV6-5 with TRBJ2-2; D tentatively reads TRBD1 or TRBD2 (7 bases each). Looked up from germline, CDR1 is MNHEY and CDR2 is SVGAGI. This CDR3 is 13 amino acids long. V dropped 6 bases and J dropped 6 bases, with 11 bases sitting between them. The CDR3 bases are TGTGCCAGCAGCCCAGGGGGGGCCGGGGAGCTGTTTTTT. Its translation is CASSPGGAGELFF.

This clonotype was seen more than once but under ten times. The J gene is TRBJ2-2, the V gene TRBV12-3 or TRBV12-4; D gene unclear. Trimming cost V 5 bases and J 5 bases, with 15 bases left between them. The CDR3 spans 15 residues. The CDR3 reads CASSLQTVVTGELFF. DNA of the CDR3: TGTGCCAGCAGTCTCCAGACGGTGGTTACCGGGGAGCTGTTTTTT.

This CDR3 reads CASRKGKETQYF. CDR3 DNA sequence: TGTGCCAGCAGAAAAGGAAAAGAGACCCAGTACTTC. V and J are TRBV6-2 or TRBV6-3 and TRBJ2-5; D uncertain. Germline loops: CDR1 MNHEY, CDR2 SVGEGT. V lost 6 bases, J lost 3 bases, and 8 bases lay in between. The CDR3 totals 12 residues.

The sample holds a few counts of this clonotype. This chain links TRBV27 with TRBJ2-3, with 10 bases that match TRBD2. CDR3 length: 18 amino acids. Germline V gene lookup returns CDR1 MNHEY and CDR2 SMNVEV (reference sequence). V lost 8 bases and J lost 3; bases outside the gene matches: 17. As DNA, the CDR3 is TGTGCCAGCCGTTCGGACCCGGGACCAGCGGGAGGGACAGATACGCAGTATTTT. Its protein product is CASRSDPGPAGGTDTQYF.

The table lists this clonotype with a few counts. The CDR3 sequence: CATSREREETQYF. CDR3 coding DNA: TGTGCCACCAGCAGAGAAAGAGAAGAGACCCAGTACTTC. This chain links TRBV15 with TRBJ2-5; D call uncertain. CDR3 length equals 13 residues. Between the trimmed V and J ends, which lost 0 bases and 3 bases, there was a span of 5 bases. Germline V CDR1 and CDR2: LNHNV, YYDKDF (reference sequence).

This clonotype was seen only a few times. Mismatch with germline at one junction end may stem from a read error. V usage is TRBV29-1 and J usage is TRBJ2-5, with D maybe TRBD2 (6 bases). Germline assignment: CDR1 SQVTM and CDR2 ANQGSEA. The CDR3 extends over 14 amino acids. The CDR3, as DNA: TGCAGCGTTGAGTCCCGGGAGAATTTACAAGGTGGTTTCTTC. It yields the protein CSVESRENLQGGFF.

In this sample, this clonotype turned up a few times. The chain uses TRBV12-3 or TRBV12-4 and TRBJ2-3; TRBD2 agrees at 8 bases. V dropped 4 bases and J dropped 5; count of bases not matched to a gene: 20. The CDR3 runs to 19 residues. This chain's CDR3 is CASSSSRLLERETGDTQYF. CDR3 nucleotide sequence: TGTGCCAGCAGTTCCTCGAGACTTCTGGAGCGGGAGACTGGAGATACGCAGTATTTT.

Here the CDR3 DNA reads TGTGCCAGCACAAGACTTAGGGACCAAGAGACCCAGTACTTC. This encodes CASTRLRDQETQYF. The V call is TRBV3-1, the J call TRBJ2-5; D not resolved. V was cut by 7 bases and J by 0 bases, with 12 bases left in between. Germline loops: CDR1 LGHDT, CDR2 YNNKEL (reference sequence). The CDR3 is made up of 14 amino acids.

This clonotype was counted a few times. The rearrangement links TRBV28 to TRBJ2-5; no firm D call. V was trimmed by 4 bases and J by 4 bases, leaving 7 bases between them. The germline V gene encodes CDR1 MDHEN and CDR2 SYDVKM. This CDR3 comprises 12 residues. CDR3 nucleotides: TGTGCCAGCAGTTCCCCAACAGAGACCCAGTACTTC. It codes for CASSSPTETQYF. Supplemented by reference TRBV28 and TRBJ2-5, the full variable domain reads DVKVTQSSRYLVKRTGEKVFLECVQDMDHENMFWYRQDPGLGLRLIYFSYDVKMKEKGDIPEGYSVSREKKERFSLILESASTNQTSMYLCASSSPTETQYFGPGTRLLVL.

A remark on this clonotype: The likely explanation is a read error, given a far larger clone one base away. The chain combines TRBV28 with TRBJ2-1; no definite D call. The CDR3 runs to 12 residues. Looked up from germline, CDR1 is MDHEN and CDR2 is SYDVKM. CDR3 loop: CTSSLFGNEQFF. CDR3 nucleotides: TGTACCAGCAGTTTATTTGGGAATGAGCAGTTCTTC.

This clonotype was counted between two and nine times. The chain is built from TRBV7-6 and TRBJ2-5, with 8 bases that match TRBD2. Trimming at V came to 4 bases and at J to 0 bases, leaving 7 bases not matched to a gene. Germline lookup yields CDR1 SGHVS and CDR2 FNYEAQ. This CDR3 comprises 16 residues. The CDR3 DNA follows: TGTGCCAGCAGCTCTTTTCCGACTAGCGACCAAGAGACCCAGTACTTC. This encodes CASSSFPTSDQETQYF. Based on the CDR3 plus reference TRBV7-6 and TRBJ2-5, the full variable domain is GAGVSQSPRYKVTKRGQDVALRCDPISGHVSLYWYRQALGQGPEFLTYFNYEAQQDKSGLPNDRFSAERPEGSISTLTIQRTEQRDSAMYRCASSSFPTSDQETQYFGPGTRLLVL.

The sample holds a few counts of this clonotype. The chain carries TRBV11-2 and TRBJ2-3; 9 positions agree with TRBD2. Germline lookup yields CDR1 SGHAT and CDR2 FQNNGV. The length of the CDR3 is 17 residues. The ends lost 5 bases at V and 2 bases at J; junction bases unmatched: 11. The CDR3 DNA follows: TGTGCCAGCAGCCCCTCGCGGGGGGGCTTGGCCACAGATACGCAGTATTTT. Translation: CASSPSRGGLATDTQYF. Filled out from reference TRBV11-2 and TRBJ2-3, the complete variable domain reads EAGVAQSPRYKIIEKRQSVAFWCNPISGHATLYWYQQILGQGPKLLIQFQNNGVVDDSQLPKDRFSAERLKGVDSTLKIQPAKLEDSAVYLCASSPSRGGLATDTQYFGPGTRLTVL.

This clonotype was found many times. One end of the junction is discordant with germline, which a read error may explain. CDR3 loop: CASSPGNTIYF. CDR3 coding DNA: TGTGCCAGCAGCCCAGGAAACACCATATATTTT. The chain recombines TRBV4-1 with TRBJ1-3; D not resolved. Germline CDR1 reads MGHRA; CDR2 reads YSYEKL. The CDR3 has 11 amino acids.

V is TRBV7-2 and J is TRBJ2-3; D might be TRBD2 (6 bases). V was shortened by 2 bases and J by 4 bases, with 10 bases between the two germline ends. The germline V gene has CDR1 SGHTA and CDR2 FQGNSA. The CDR3 length is 14 residues. The CDR3 sequence is CASSLQPGADTQYF. CDR3 DNA sequence: TGTGCCAGCAGCTTACAACCGGGGGCAGATACGCAGTATTTT.